Listed below are T cell receptor beta chains from one sample, sequenced in a study of CD8 T cells in ankylosing spondylitis. From the 5' RACE reads, TCRdb called clonotypes with MiXCR, one entry per CDR3 protein. This sample yields hundreds of thousands of distinct CDR3 sequences, of which about 24% are seen a single time; approximately 1% belongs to the top ten. The sample taken for sequencing was blood, either unsorted or a sorted T cell fraction (not recorded which). The receptors stem from a male donor with ankylosing spondylitis. CDR3s leave out the opening cysteine and the closing phenylalanine or tryptophan. Each record gives: CDR3 protein, clone size, J gene, V gene. The size entry is marked missing in some rows and otherwise reads once, few, many or a size class.

cdr3_aa: SARLAAGSDTQY; clone_size: NA; j_call: TRBJ2-3; v_call: TRBV20-1
cdr3_aa: SATRDRGFDEQF; clone_size: NA; j_call: TRBJ2-1; v_call: TRBV20-1
cdr3_aa: SAQLGARNEQY; clone_size: few; j_call: TRBJ2-7; v_call: TRBV20-1
cdr3_aa: SVGLAEETQY; clone_size: few; j_call: TRBJ2-5; v_call: TRBV29-1
cdr3_aa: ASSQESGANVLT; clone_size: NA; j_call: TRBJ2-6; v_call: TRBV4-2
cdr3_aa: ASSQGAKYNEQF; clone_size: NA; j_call: TRBJ2-1; v_call: TRBV5-1
cdr3_aa: SAKRDRAYEQY; clone_size: few; j_call: TRBJ2-7; v_call: TRBV20-1
cdr3_aa: ASSTDGSSFNEQF; clone_size: NA; j_call: TRBJ2-1; v_call: TRBV5-1
cdr3_aa: ASSLSGTNYNEQF; clone_size: many; j_call: TRBJ2-1; v_call: TRBV5-1
cdr3_aa: AGGANSGNTIY; clone_size: NA; j_call: TRBJ1-3; v_call: TRBV12-3/TRBV12-4
cdr3_aa: ATSDTLAGQQY; clone_size: NA; j_call: TRBJ2-3; v_call: TRBV24-1
cdr3_aa: ASSLGGGLDEKLF; clone_size: few; j_call: TRBJ1-4; v_call: TRBV7-2
cdr3_aa: SARNSGRTDTQY; clone_size: NA; j_call: TRBJ2-3; v_call: TRBV20-1
cdr3_aa: ASGGTADTQY; clone_size: NA; j_call: TRBJ2-3; v_call: TRBV3-1
cdr3_aa: ASSLARVVDGYT; clone_size: few; j_call: TRBJ1-2; v_call: TRBV5-1
cdr3_aa: ASSFSGQANTEAF; clone_size: few; j_call: TRBJ1-1; v_call: TRBV27
cdr3_aa: ASQKSARAYEQY; clone_size: NA; j_call: TRBJ2-7; v_call: TRBV27
cdr3_aa: ASSLGTTYEQY; clone_size: once; j_call: TRBJ2-7; v_call: TRBV5-1
cdr3_aa: ASSLSWGVNNEQF; clone_size: NA; j_call: TRBJ2-1; v_call: TRBV27
cdr3_aa: ASSSSGTANTGELF; clone_size: few; j_call: TRBJ2-2; v_call: TRBV7-9
cdr3_aa: ASTPGGSGAYNEQF; clone_size: few; j_call: TRBJ2-1; v_call: TRBV4-1
cdr3_aa: SVEALRLAGRETQY; clone_size: few; j_call: TRBJ2-5; v_call: TRBV29-1
cdr3_aa: SVAGDENIQY; clone_size: NA; j_call: TRBJ2-4; v_call: TRBV20-1
cdr3_aa: SVVTQGLFYGYT; clone_size: once; j_call: TRBJ1-2; v_call: TRBV29-1
cdr3_aa: ASSMRGGTEAF; clone_size: NA; j_call: TRBJ1-1; v_call: TRBV25-1
cdr3_aa: ASRGSGRLVNEQF; clone_size: few; j_call: TRBJ2-1; v_call: TRBV2
cdr3_aa: ASSQTWGREGEAF; clone_size: few; j_call: TRBJ1-1; v_call: TRBV6-1